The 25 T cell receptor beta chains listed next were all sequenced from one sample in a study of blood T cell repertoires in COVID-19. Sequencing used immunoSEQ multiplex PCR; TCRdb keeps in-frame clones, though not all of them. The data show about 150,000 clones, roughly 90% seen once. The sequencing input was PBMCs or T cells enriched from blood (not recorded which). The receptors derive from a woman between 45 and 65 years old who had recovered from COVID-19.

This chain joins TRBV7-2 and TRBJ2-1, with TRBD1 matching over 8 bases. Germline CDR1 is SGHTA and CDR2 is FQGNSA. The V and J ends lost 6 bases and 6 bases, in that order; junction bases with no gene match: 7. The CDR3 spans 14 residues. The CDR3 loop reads CASRGTGQGNEQFF. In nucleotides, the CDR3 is TGTGCCAGCAGAGGGACAGGCCAAGGCAATGAGCAGTTCTTC.

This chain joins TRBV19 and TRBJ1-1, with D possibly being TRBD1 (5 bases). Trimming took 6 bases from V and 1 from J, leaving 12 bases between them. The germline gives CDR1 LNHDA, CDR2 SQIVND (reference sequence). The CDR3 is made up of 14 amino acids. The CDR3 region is CASSHGHSNTEAFF. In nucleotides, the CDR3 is TGTGCCAGTAGCCATGGACACTCGAACACTGAAGCTTTCTTT.

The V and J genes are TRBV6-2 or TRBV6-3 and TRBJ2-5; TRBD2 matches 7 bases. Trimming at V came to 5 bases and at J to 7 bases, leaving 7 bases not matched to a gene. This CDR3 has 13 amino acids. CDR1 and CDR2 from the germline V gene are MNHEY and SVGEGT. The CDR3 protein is CASSHGLVATQYF. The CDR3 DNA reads TGTGCCAGCAGTCACGGACTAGTCGCGACCCAGTACTTC.

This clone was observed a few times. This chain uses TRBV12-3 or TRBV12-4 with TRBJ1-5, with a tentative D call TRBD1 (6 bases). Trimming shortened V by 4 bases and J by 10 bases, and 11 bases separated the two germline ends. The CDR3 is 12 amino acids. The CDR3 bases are TGTGCCAGCAGTTATACCAGGGGACCCCAGCATTTT. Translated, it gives CASSYTRGPQHF.

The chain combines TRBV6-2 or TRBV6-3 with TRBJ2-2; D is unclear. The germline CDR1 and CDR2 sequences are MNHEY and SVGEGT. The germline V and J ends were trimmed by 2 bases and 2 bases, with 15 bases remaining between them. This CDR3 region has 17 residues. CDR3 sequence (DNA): TGTGCCAGCAGTTACCTTGGAAACAGCTTCAACACCGGGGAGCTGTTTTTT. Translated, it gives CASSYLGNSFNTGELFF.

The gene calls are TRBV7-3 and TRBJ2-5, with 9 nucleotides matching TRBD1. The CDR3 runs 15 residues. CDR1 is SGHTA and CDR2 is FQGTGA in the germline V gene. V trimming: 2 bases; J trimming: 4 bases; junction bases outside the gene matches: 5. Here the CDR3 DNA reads TGTGCCAGCAGCTTAGGAGGGACAGGGCCAGAGACCCAGTACTTC. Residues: CASSLGGTGPETQYF.

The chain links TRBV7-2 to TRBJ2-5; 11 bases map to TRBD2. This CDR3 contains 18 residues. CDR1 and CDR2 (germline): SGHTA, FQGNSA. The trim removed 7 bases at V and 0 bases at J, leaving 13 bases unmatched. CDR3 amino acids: CASNLRGSGGGYQETQYF. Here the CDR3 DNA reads TGTGCCAGCAACCTTAGAGGTAGCGGGGGGGGTTACCAAGAGACCCAGTACTTC. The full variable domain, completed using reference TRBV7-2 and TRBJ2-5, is GAGVSQSPSNKVTEKGKDVELRCDPISGHTALYWYRQSLGQGLEFLIYFQGNSAPDKSGLPSDRFSAERTGGSVSTLTIQRTQQEDSAVYLCASNLRGSGGGYQETQYFGPGTRLLVL.

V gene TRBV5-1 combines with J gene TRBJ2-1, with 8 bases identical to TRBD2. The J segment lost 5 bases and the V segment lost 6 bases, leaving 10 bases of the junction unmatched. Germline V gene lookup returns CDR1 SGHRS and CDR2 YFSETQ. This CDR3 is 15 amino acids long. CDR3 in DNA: TGCGCCAGCACCAAAGCGGGGGCCCTAGACAATGAGCAGTTCTTC. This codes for CASTKAGALDNEQFF.

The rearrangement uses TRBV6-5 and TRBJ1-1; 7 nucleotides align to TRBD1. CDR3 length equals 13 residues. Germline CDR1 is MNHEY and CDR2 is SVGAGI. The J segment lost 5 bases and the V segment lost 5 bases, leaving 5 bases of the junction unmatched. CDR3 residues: CASSPPGQTEAFF. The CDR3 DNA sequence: TGTGCCAGCAGTCCTCCGGGACAGACTGAAGCTTTCTTT.

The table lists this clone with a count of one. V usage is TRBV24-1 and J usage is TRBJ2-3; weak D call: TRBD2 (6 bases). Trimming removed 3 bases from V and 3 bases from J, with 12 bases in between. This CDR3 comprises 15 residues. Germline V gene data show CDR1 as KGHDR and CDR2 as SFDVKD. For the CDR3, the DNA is TGTGCCACCAGTGATAGTGGAGGGCAAACAGATACGCAGTATTTT. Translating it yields CATSDSGGQTDTQYF.

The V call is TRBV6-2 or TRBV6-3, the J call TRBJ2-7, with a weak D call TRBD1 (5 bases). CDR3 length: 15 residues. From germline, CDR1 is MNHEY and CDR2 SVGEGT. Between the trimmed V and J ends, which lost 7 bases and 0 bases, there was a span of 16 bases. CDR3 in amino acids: CASTPSPDSSYEQYF. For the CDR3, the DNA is TGTGCCAGCACCCCATCTCCCGACAGCTCCTACGAGCAGTACTTC.

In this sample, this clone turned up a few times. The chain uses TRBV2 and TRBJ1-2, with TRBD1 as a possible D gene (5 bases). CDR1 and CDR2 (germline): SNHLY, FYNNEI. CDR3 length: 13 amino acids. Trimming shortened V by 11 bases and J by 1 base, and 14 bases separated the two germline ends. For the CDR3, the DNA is TGTGCCGGAGGGGAACAGATTAACTATGGCTACACCTTC. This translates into CAGGEQINYGYTF.

The CDR3 coding sequence is TGTGCCAGCAGTTTAGGTCCGTTAGGCAATCAGCCCCAGCATTTT. This encodes CASSLGPLGNQPQHF. The chain recombines TRBV27 with TRBJ1-5, with no clear D. CDR1 is MNHEY, CDR2 SMNVEV, per germline (reference sequence). The CDR3 runs 15 residues. Trimming removed 2 bases at V and 2 bases at J, with 10 bases between.

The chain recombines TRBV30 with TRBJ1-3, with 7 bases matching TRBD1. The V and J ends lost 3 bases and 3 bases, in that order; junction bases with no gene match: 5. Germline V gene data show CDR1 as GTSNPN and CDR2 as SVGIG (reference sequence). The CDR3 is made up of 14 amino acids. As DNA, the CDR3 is TGTGCCTGGAGCCTCGGACAGGTTGGAAACACCATATATTTT. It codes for CAWSLGQVGNTIYF.

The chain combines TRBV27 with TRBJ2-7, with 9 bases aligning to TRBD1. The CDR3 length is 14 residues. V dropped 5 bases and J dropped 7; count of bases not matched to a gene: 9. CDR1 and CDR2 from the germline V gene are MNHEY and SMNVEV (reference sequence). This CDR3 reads CASSTGTGLWEQYF. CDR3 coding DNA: TGTGCCAGCAGTACCGGGACAGGGCTCTGGGAGCAGTACTTC.

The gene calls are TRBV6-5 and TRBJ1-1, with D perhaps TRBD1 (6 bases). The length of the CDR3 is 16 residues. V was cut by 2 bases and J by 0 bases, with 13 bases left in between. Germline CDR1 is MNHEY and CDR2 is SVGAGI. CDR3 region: CASSYMTGFMNTEAFF. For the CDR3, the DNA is TGTGCCAGCAGTTACATGACAGGCTTCATGAACACTGAAGCTTTCTTT.

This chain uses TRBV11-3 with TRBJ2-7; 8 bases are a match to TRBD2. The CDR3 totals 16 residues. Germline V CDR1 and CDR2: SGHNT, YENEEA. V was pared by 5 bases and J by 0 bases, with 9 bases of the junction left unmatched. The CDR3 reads CASSPRGGASSYEQYF. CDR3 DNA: TGTGCCAGCAGCCCTCGGGGGGGGGCGAGCTCCTACGAGCAGTACTTC. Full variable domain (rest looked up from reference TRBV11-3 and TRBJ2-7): EAGVVQSPRYKIIEKKQPVAFWCNPISGHNTLYWYLQNLGQGPELLIRYENEEAVDDSQLPKDRFSAERLKGVDSTLKIQPAELGDSAVYLCASSPRGGASSYEQYFGPGTRLTVT.

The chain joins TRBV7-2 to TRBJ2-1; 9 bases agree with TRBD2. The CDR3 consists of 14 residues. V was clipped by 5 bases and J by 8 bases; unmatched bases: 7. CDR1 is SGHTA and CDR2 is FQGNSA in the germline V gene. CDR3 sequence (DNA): TGTGCCAGCAGCCCGGGACTAGCAGGGTATGAGCAGTTCTTC. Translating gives CASSPGLAGYEQFF.

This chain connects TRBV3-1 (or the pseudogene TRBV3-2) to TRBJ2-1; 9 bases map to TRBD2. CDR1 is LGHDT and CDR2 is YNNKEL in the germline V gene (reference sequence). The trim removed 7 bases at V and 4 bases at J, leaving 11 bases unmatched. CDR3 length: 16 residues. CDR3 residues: CASNLLRLAGYNEQFF. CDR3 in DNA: TGTGCCAGCAATTTACTCCGGCTAGCGGGGTACAATGAGCAGTTCTTC.

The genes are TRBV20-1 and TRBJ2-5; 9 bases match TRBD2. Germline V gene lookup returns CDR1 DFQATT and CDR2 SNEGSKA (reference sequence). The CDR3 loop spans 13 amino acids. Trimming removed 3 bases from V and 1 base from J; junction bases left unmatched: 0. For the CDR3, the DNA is TGCAGTGCTAGTAGCGGGGGCCAAGAGACCCAGTACTTC. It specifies CSASSGGQETQYF.

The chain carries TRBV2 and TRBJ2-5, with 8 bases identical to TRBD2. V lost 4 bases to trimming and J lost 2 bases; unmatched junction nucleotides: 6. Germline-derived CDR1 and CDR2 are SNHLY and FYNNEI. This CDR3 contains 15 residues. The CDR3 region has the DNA TGTGCCAGCAGTGTGGGGCCGGGGGGGCAAGAGACCCAGTACTTC. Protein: CASSVGPGGQETQYF.

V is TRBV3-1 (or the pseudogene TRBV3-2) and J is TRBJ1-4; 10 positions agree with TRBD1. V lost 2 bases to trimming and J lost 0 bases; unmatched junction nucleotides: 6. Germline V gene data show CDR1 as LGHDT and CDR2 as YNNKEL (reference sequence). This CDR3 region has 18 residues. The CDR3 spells CASSQLRQGASTNEKLFF. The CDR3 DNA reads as TGTGCCAGCAGCCAATTAAGACAGGGGGCCTCAACTAATGAAAAACTGTTTTTT.

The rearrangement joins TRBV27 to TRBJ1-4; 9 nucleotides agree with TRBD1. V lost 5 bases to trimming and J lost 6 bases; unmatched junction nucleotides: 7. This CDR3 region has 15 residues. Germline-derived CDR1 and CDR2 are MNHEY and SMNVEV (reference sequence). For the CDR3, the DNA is TGTGCCAGCAGTCCCTCGGGACAGGGTTATGAAAAACTGTTTTTT. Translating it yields CASSPSGQGYEKLFF.

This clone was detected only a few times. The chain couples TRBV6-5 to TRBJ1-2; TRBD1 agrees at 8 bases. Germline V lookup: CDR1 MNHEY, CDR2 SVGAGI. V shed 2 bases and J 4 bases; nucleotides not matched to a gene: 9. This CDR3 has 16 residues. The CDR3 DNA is TGTGCCAGCAGTTACCAGGGGGCCTCCACCCCCTATGGCTACACCTTC. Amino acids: CASSYQGASTPYGYTF.

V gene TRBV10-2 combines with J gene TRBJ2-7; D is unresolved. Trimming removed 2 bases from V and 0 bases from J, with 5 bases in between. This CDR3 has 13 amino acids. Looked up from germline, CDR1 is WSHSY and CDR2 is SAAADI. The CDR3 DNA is TGCGCCAGCAGTGAGGACTCCTCCTACGAGCAGTACTTC. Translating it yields CASSEDSSYEQYF.